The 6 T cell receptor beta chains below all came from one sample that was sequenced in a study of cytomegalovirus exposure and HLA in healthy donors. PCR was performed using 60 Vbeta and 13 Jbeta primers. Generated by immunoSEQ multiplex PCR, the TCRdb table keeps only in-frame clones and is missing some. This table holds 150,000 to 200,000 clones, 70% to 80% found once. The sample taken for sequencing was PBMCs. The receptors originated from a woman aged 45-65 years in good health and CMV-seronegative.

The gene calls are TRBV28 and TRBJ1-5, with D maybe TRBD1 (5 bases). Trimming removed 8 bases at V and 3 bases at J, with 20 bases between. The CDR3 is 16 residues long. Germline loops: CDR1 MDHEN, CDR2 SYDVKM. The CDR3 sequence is CASAWLGGLYNQPQHF. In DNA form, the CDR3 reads TGTGCCAGCGCATGGCTTGGGGGGTTGTACAATCAGCCCCAGCATTTT.

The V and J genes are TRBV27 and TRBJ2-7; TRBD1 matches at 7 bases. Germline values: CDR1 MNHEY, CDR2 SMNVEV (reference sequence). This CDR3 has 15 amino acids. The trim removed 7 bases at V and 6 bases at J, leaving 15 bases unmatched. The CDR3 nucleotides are TGTGCCAGCACCACTAAAAACAGGGGAAGGGGCGAGCAGTACTTC. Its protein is CASTTKNRGRGEQYF.

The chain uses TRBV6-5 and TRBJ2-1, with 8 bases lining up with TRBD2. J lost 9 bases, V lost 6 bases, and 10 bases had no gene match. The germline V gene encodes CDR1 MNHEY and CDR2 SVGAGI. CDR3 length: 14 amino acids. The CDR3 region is CASRAPGTRGEQFF. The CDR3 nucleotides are TGTGCCAGCAGGGCTCCCGGGACTAGAGGTGAGCAGTTCTTC.

CDR3 in amino acids: CASSLGTGGGEQYF. The CDR3 nucleotides are TGTGCCAGCAGCTTAGGGACAGGGGGCGGCGAGCAGTACTTC. J is TRBJ2-7 and V is TRBV7-7; 11 bases match TRBD1. The V gene's germline CDR1 is SSHAT and CDR2 FNYEAQ (reference sequence). There are 14 residues in the CDR3. Germline trimming cut 1 base from V and 6 bases from J; bases unmatched to any gene: 2.

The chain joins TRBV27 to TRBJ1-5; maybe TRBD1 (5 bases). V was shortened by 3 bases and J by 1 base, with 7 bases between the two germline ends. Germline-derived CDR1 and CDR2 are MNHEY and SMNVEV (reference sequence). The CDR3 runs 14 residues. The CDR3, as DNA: TGTGCCAGCAGTTTGGGGGGAAGCAATCAGCCCCAGCATTTT. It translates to CASSLGGSNQPQHF.

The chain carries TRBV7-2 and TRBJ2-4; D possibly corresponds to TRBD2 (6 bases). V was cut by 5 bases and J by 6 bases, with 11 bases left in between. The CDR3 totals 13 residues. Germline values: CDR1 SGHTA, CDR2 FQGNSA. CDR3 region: CASSPAGRNIQYF. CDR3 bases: TGTGCCAGCAGCCCCGCCGGGAGAAACATTCAGTACTTC.